This T cell receptor beta chain was recovered during a study of OX40 agonist ivuxolimab in advanced cancers. Produced via immunoSEQ multiplex PCR; TCRdb's table is partial and in-frame only. The sample lists about 51,000 clones, 88% occurring once. General study results and limits: Clonal expansion in partial responders at 0.1-3.0 mg/kg ranked among the lowest. In general, CD8+ T cells held more expanded clones than CD4+ did, on average.

In regard to this clone: Its antigen remains unknown.

The TCR was taken from an adult with an advanced solid tumor such as melanoma, head and neck, liver or kidney cancer. The sequenced sample was CD4+ or CD8+ T cells sorted from blood, obtained in a trial of the OX40 agonist ivuxolimab.

The CDR3 spells CASSVNLGAGIEQYF. In nucleotides, the CDR3 is TGTGCCAGCAGCGTAAATCTTGGGGCGGGCATCGAGCAGTACTTC. The chain combines TRBV9 with TRBJ2-7; possibly TRBD1 or TRBD2 for D (5 bases each). The CDR3 totals 15 residues. From germline, CDR1 is SGDLS and CDR2 YYNGEE. V gave up 1 base and J gave up 6 bases, with 17 bases separating them.